The 22 T cell receptor beta chains below were found in one sample sequenced in a study of low-dose radiotherapy and immunotherapy resistance in tumors. First-strand cDNA relied on TRAV- and TRBV-specific primers spanning alpha and beta chains. With a constant-region primer and a V-primer adapter, TCRs were subjected to roughly 18 PCR cycles of amplification. TCRdb used MiXCR to reprocess the reads, holding one entry per CDR3 protein. Of about 7,100 distinct CDR3 sequences listed, about 57% are singletons. These receptors were obtained from a human donor with advanced metastatic prostate, ovarian, gallbladder or colorectal cancer (not recorded which). This table probably holds off-target reads from a library built for another chain.

The genes are TRBV14 and TRBJ1-1; tentative D call: TRBD1 (5 bases). The CDR3 runs to 16 residues. Germline V lookup: CDR1 SGHDN, CDR2 FVKESK. V lost 2 bases to trimming and J lost 5 bases, with 18 bases between them. CDR3 protein: CASSQPDRLRTTEAFF. The CDR3 bases are TGTGCCAGCAGCCAACCTGACAGACTACGAACGACTGAAGCTTTCTTT.

This chain uses TRBV12-3 or TRBV12-4 with TRBJ2-1, with no clear D. The CDR3 totals 14 residues. V lost 3 bases, J lost 4 bases, and 10 bases lay in between. CDR3 DNA: TGTGCCAGCAGTTTGGGGTCGGAATACAATGAGCAGTTCTTC. This translates into CASSLGSEYNEQFF.

This clonotype came up a few times. The chain carries TRBV5-1 and TRBJ1-1; possible D gene TRBD1, 5 bases. With 4 bases removed from V and 1 base from J, the gap between germline ends came to 11 bases. From germline, CDR1 is SGHRS and CDR2 YFSETQ. There are 14 residues in the CDR3. Here the CDR3 DNA reads TGCGCCAGCAGCCGAGGGGACGGGAACACTGAAGCTTTCTTT. Translating gives CASSRGDGNTEAFF. The variable domain in full, with the rest retrieved from reference TRBV5-1 and TRBJ1-1, is KAGVTQTPRYLIKTRGQQVTLSCSPISGHRSVSWYQQTPGQGLQFLFEYFSETQRNKGNFPGRFSGRQFSNSRSEMNVSTLELGDSALYLCASSRGDGNTEAFFGQGTRLTVV.

This clonotype was found a few times. This rearrangement joins TRBV7-9 to TRBJ1-2, with D possibly matching TRBD1 (6 bases). The germline gives CDR1 SEHNR, CDR2 FQNEAQ (reference sequence). This CDR3 has 14 amino acids. V dropped 5 bases and J dropped 2 bases, with 12 bases sitting between them. The CDR3 DNA sequence: TGTGCCAGCAGCAGCGGTACAGGGAACTATGGCTACACCTTC. The encoded protein is CASSSGTGNYGYTF.

This rearrangement joins TRBV30 to TRBJ2-4; TRBD1 matches 8 bases. Looked up from germline, CDR1 is GTSNPN and CDR2 is SVGIG (reference sequence). V was clipped by 7 bases and J by 5 bases; unmatched bases: 10. The CDR3 runs to 14 residues. The CDR3 DNA sequence: TGTGCCTTTACCCAGACAGGGGACCAAAACATTCAGTACTTC. This encodes CAFTQTGDQNIQYF.

The chain couples TRBV30 to TRBJ1-2, with 7 bases matching TRBD1. V gave up 2 bases and J gave up 4 bases; unmatched junction bases: 4. This CDR3 comprises 13 residues. CDR1 is GTSNPN and CDR2 is SVGIG in the germline V gene (reference sequence). The CDR3 region is CAWSTGTAYGYTF. The CDR3 DNA reads as TGTGCCTGGAGTACCGGGACAGCCTATGGCTACACCTTC.

CDR3 coding DNA: TGTGCCAGTAGCAACGGGGGGGGATGGGAGACCCAGTACTTC. It specifies CASSNGGGWETQYF. The chain couples TRBV19 to TRBJ2-5; 8 bases line up with TRBD2. This CDR3 comprises 14 residues. V trimming: 6 bases; J trimming: 5 bases; junction bases outside the gene matches: 8. Germline V gene sequence: CDR1 LNHDA, CDR2 SQIVND (reference sequence).

J is TRBJ1-2 and V is TRBV30, with 10 bases identical to TRBD1. The V and J ends lost 2 bases and 7 bases, in that order; junction bases with no gene match: 7. Germline loops: CDR1 GTSNPN, CDR2 SVGIG (reference sequence). The CDR3 consists of 14 residues. CDR3 sequence (DNA): TGTGCCTGGAGTCCGGGACAGGGGTTAAGTGGCTACACCTTC. Translation: CAWSPGQGLSGYTF.

This clonotype was seen a single time. V is TRBV5-8 and J is TRBJ1-1; the D is unclear. The length of the CDR3 is 12 residues. V lost 6 bases, J lost 3 bases, and 9 bases lay in between. Germline CDR1 SGHTS, CDR2 YDEGEE. The CDR3 DNA sequence: TGTGCCAGCACCATGTGGGACACTGAAGCTTTCTTT. Translated: CASTMWDTEAFF.

This chain uses TRBV28 with TRBJ2-7, with D tentatively TRBD1 (5 bases). From germline, CDR1 is MDHEN and CDR2 SYDVKM. The V gene lost 5 bases and the J gene lost 4 bases, with 12 bases spanning the gap. This CDR3 is 13 amino acids long. The CDR3 DNA is TGTGCCAGCAGTGACAGTCCCCTGTACGAGCAGTACTTC. Protein product: CASSDSPLYEQYF. Looking up the rest from reference TRBV28 and TRBJ2-7 gives the full variable domain: DVKVTQSSRYLVKRTGEKVFLECVQDMDHENMFWYRQDPGLGLRLIYFSYDVKMKEKGDIPEGYSVSREKKERFSLILESASTNQTSMYLCASSDSPLYEQYFGPGTRLTVT.

The chain joins TRBV5-1 to TRBJ2-5; 15 bases are a match to TRBD2. Looked up from germline, CDR1 is SGHRS and CDR2 is YFSETQ. The CDR3 extends over 16 amino acids. Trimming took 4 bases from V and 2 from J; bases not matched to a gene: 3. CDR3 DNA sequence: TGCGCCAGCAGCACGGGACTAGCGGGGGGTCAAGAGACCCAGTACTTC. Translated, it gives CASSTGLAGGQETQYF.

The chain joins TRBV2 to TRBJ2-1; 13 bases map to TRBD2. This CDR3 spans 13 amino acids. Germline V gene data show CDR1 as SNHLY and CDR2 as FYNNEI. V lost 8 bases, J lost 7 bases, and 2 bases stayed unmatched. The CDR3 region is CASEGLAGNEQFF. CDR3 nucleotides: TGTGCCAGCGAGGGACTAGCGGGGAATGAGCAGTTCTTC. Drawing the rest from reference TRBV2 and TRBJ2-1, the complete variable domain is EPEVTQTPSHQVTQMGQEVILRCVPISNHLYFYWYRQILGQKVEFLVSFYNNEISEKSEIFDDQFSVERPDGSNFTLKIRSTKLEDSAMYFCASEGLAGNEQFFGPGTRLTVL.

This clonotype showed up just a few times. The chain uses TRBV10-1 and TRBJ2-2; 10 nucleotides match TRBD1. J gave up 1 base and V 10 bases, and 3 bases lay outside the gene matches. The CDR3 consists of 14 residues. Germline-derived CDR1 and CDR2 are WNHNN and SYGVQD (reference sequence). The CDR3 DNA reads as TGCGCCACTGGGACAGGGGAGAACACCGGGGAGCTGTTTTTT. Translating gives CATGTGENTGELFF.

The chain is built from TRBV12-3 or TRBV12-4 and TRBJ2-7; no clear D gene. The CDR3 is made up of 13 amino acids. V lost 2 bases to trimming and J lost 4 bases, with 9 bases between them. Here the CDR3 reads CASSLTRYYEQYF. The DNA of the CDR3 is TGTGCCAGCAGTTTAACAAGATATTACGAGCAGTACTTC.

The chain has TRBV2 and TRBJ2-1; D is possibly TRBD2 (5 bases). Germline V gives CDR1 SNHLY, CDR2 FYNNEI. V dropped 6 bases and J dropped 4 bases, with 10 bases sitting between them. CDR3 length equals 13 residues. Here the CDR3 DNA reads TGTGCCAGCAGCTCCTCGGGGTACAATGAGCAGTTCTTC. Protein: CASSSSGYNEQFF.

This chain uses TRBV28 with TRBJ2-3; 13 bases are a match to TRBD2. V trimming: 5 bases; J trimming: 0 bases; junction bases outside the gene matches: 11. CDR1 is MDHEN, CDR2 SYDVKM, per germline. The CDR3 spans 19 residues. CDR3 loop: CASSPVTSGRKISTDTQYF. The CDR3 nucleotides are TGTGCCAGCAGTCCCGTGACTAGCGGGAGGAAAATAAGCACAGATACGCAGTATTTT.

This chain links TRBV5-1 with TRBJ2-1; TRBD2 might be the D (6 bases). From germline, CDR1 is SGHRS and CDR2 YFSETQ. The CDR3 contains 15 residues. Deletions cut 4 bases from V and 10 bases from J, with 21 bases between. CDR3 in amino acids: CASSLQVPGVREQFF. The CDR3 DNA follows: TGCGCCAGCAGCCTTCAAGTACCGGGGGTCCGGGAGCAGTTCTTC.

V usage is TRBV3-1 and J usage is TRBJ1-5; TRBD1 agrees at 7 bases. Germline V CDR1 and CDR2: LGHDT, YNNKEL (reference sequence). This CDR3 has 15 residues. J was trimmed by 7 bases and V by 1 base; bases with no gene match: 7. In DNA, the CDR3 is TGTGCCAGCAGCCAAGGCGATACAGGGGCACAGCCCCAGCATTTT. Amino acids: CASSQGDTGAQPQHF.

The J gene is TRBJ2-7, the V gene TRBV5-4, with D unclear. Germline-derived CDR1 and CDR2 are SGHNT and YYREEE (reference sequence). The CDR3 runs to 11 residues. Trimming pared 3 bases from V and 2 bases from J, leaving 3 bases between. Here the CDR3 DNA reads TGTGCCAGCAGCTCCACCTACGAGCAGTACTTC. This gives the protein CASSSTYEQYF.

The chain links TRBV6-1 to TRBJ2-3, with D perhaps matching TRBD2 (5 bases). Germline CDR1 is MNHNS and CDR2 is SASEGT. The CDR3 length is 12 residues. Trimming cost V 6 bases and J 4 bases, with 8 bases left between them. The CDR3 DNA is TGTGCCAGCAGGGGAGTCGCAGATACGCAGTATTTT. This codes for CASRGVADTQYF.

The V gene is TRBV12-3 or TRBV12-4, the J gene TRBJ2-5, with TRBD1 as a possible D gene (5 bases). Trimming shortened V by 6 bases and J by 0 bases, and 14 bases separated the two germline ends. This CDR3 spans 15 amino acids. CDR3 amino acids: CASSNRGEYQETQYF. The CDR3 coding sequence is TGTGCCAGCAGCAATAGGGGCGAATACCAAGAGACCCAGTACTTC.

This clonotype was observed a handful of times. The chain combines TRBV18 with TRBJ2-5; D may be TRBD2 (5 bases). Trimming took off 1 base at V and 5 bases at J, with 5 bases between the two ends. CDR3 length: 12 amino acids. Germline CDR1 KGHSH, CDR2 LQKENI. The CDR3 DNA is TGTGCCAGCTCACCACAGCGGGAGACCCAGTACTTC. Residues: CASSPQRETQYF.